This T cell receptor beta chain was captured by sequencing in a study of blood T cell repertoires in COVID-19. At the level of the study: Nucleic acid was either cDNA or gDNA, and it came from T cells, B-cell-depleted T cells, or PBMCs.

The CDR3 has 14 residues. Looked up from germline, CDR1 is SNHLY and CDR2 is FYNNEI. V was shortened by 8 bases and J by 0 bases, with 11 bases between the two germline ends. This clone was counted many times. Here immunoSEQ multiplex PCR was the method, and the copy in TCRdb shows in-frame clones only, minus some. The repertoire holds 150,000 to 250,000 clones, about four fifths seen once, with about 12% in the top ten. All enrollees were roughly 18 to 95 years old and from about 24 US areas. The TCR was taken from a man aged 40-50 years who had recovered from COVID-19. The sample comprised PBMCs or T cells enriched from blood (not recorded which). This rearrangement joins TRBV2 to TRBJ1-3; D is possibly TRBD1 (5 bases). The CDR3 loop reads CASSRQSSGNTIYF. CDR3 bases: TGTGCCAGCTCGAGACAGTCCTCTGGAAACACCATATATTTT.